This T cell receptor beta chain was sequenced for a study of PD-1 blockade in classical Hodgkin lymphoma. Study outcomes and limitations: By C4D1, CD4+ diversity increased significantly, especially in complete responders. Reported findings placed baseline TCR diversity lower in newly diagnosed patients (compared with healthy donors). Excluded were patients who started nivolumab under 1 year after ASCT, a group that had lower diversity. Prior to therapy, complete responders displayed diversity much like that of newly diagnosed patients.

Produced via immunoSEQ multiplex PCR; TCRdb's table is partial and in-frame only. This sample yields tens of thousands of clones, of which 80% to 90% are seen a single time; over 8.5% belongs to the top ten. To note about this clone: The antigen remains unidentified.

CDR1 is MNHEY and CDR2 is SMNVEV in the germline V gene (reference sequence). V lost 1 base and J 0 bases, leaving 17 bases between the germline ends. This CDR3 comprises 18 residues. Relapse was seen in all patients after autologous stem cell transplantation, and brentuximab vedotin exposure was variable. The TCR originated in a human donor with classical Hodgkin lymphoma. J is TRBJ2-3 and V is TRBV27; D gene unclear. The sequencing used peripheral blood mononuclear cells (PBMCs), collected before the second cycle of nivolumab. The CDR3 loop reads CASSLYPFETPSTDTQYF. CDR3 nucleotides: TGTGCCAGCAGTTTATACCCCTTTGAAACCCCTAGCACAGATACGCAGTATTTT.